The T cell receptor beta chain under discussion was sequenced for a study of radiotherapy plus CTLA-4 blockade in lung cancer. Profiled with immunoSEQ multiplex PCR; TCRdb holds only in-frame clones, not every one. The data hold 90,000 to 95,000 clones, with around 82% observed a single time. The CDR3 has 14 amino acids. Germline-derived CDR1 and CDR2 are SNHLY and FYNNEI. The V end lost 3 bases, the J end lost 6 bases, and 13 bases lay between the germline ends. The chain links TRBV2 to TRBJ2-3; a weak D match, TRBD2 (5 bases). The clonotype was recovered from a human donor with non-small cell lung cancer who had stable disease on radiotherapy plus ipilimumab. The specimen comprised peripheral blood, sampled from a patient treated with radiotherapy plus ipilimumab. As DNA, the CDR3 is TGTGCCAGCAGTGAGTTCCGGGGAAGGGATACGCAGTATTTT. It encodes CASSEFRGRDTQYF.